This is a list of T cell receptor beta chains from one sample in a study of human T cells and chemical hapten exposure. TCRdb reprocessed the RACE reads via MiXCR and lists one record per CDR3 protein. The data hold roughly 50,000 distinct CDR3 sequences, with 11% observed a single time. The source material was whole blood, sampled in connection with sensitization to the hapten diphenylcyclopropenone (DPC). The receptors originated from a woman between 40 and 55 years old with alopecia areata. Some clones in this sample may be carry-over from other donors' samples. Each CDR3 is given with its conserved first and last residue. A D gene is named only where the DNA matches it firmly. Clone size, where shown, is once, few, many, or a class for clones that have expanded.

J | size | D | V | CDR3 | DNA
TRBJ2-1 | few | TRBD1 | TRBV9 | CASSVGGVGTGRYNEQFF | TGTGCCAGCAGCGTAGGAGGTGTTGGGACAGGCCGTTACAATGAGCAGTTCTTC
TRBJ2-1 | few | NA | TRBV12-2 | CASRFGLAGGEYNEQFF | TGTGCAAGTCGCTTTGGGCTAGCGGGGGGAGAATACAATGAGCAGTTCTTC
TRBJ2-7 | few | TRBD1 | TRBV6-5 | CASSYSTGGEQYF | TGTGCCAGCAGTTACTCAACAGGGGGCGAGCAGTACTTC
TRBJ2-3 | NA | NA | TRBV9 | CASSTRLADTQYF | TGTGCCAGCAGCACTAGACTAGCAGATACGCAGTATTTT
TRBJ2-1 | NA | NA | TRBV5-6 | CASSSLAGDNEQFF | TGTGCCAGCAGCTCCCTGGCAGGGGACAATGAGCAGTTCTTC
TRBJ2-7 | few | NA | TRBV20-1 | CSARNAYEQYF | TGCAGTGCGAGGAACGCCTACGAGCAGTACTTC
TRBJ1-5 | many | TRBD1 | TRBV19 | CASGGTAKPQHF | TGTGCCAGTGGAGGGACAGCTAAGCCCCAGCATTTT
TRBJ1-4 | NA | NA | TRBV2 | CASMGALNEKLFF | TGTGCCAGCATGGGGGCACTTAATGAAAAACTGTTTTTT
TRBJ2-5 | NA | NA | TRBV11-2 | CASSVGTRTQYF | TGTGCCAGCAGCGTAGGAACGAGGACCCAGTACTTC
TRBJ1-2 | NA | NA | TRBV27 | CASSPLSAYGYTF | TGTGCCAGCAGTCCCCTCTCAGCCTATGGCTACACCTTC
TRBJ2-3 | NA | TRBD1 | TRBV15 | CATSRDRGTAGTDTQYF | TGTGCCACCAGCAGAGATAGGGGGACAGCTGGGACAGATACGCAGTATTTT
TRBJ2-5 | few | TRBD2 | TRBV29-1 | CSVDGGRMGTQYF | TGCAGCGTTGACGGCGGGAGAATGGGGACCCAGTACTTC
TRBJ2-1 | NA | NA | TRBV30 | CAWRERNSYNEQFF | TGTGCCTGGAGGGAACGGAATTCCTACAATGAGCAGTTCTTC
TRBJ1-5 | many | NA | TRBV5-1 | CASSEQGGDNQPQHF | TGCGCCAGCAGTGAGCAGGGTGGGGATAATCAGCCCCAGCATTTT
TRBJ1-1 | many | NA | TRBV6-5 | CASSYSRRNTEAFF | TGTGCCAGCAGTTACTCCCGGAGGAACACTGAAGCTTTCTTT
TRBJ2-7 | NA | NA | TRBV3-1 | CASSQVGRLGEQYF | TGTGCCAGCAGCCAAGTGGGTCGTCTTGGCGAGCAGTACTTC
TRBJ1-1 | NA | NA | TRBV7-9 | CASSPGGGRNTEAFF | TGTGCCAGCAGCCCGGGCGGGGGTAGGAACACTGAAGCTTTCTTT
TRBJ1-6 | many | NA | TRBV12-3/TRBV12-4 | CASSLTADNSPLHF | TGTGCCAGCAGTTTAACAGCCGATAATTCACCCCTCCACTTT
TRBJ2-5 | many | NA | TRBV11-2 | CASSLESSVQETQYF | TGTGCCAGCAGCTTAGAATCCTCCGTCCAAGAGACCCAGTACTTC
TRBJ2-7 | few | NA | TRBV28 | CASRAGGGDYEQYF | TGTGCCAGCAGGGCGGGCGGAGGGGACTACGAGCAGTACTTC
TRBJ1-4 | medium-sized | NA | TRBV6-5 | CASRPSGTLEKLFF | TGTGCCAGCAGACCCTCCGGGACACTCGAAAAACTGTTTTTT
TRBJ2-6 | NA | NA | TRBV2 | CASRTGANVLTF | TGTGCCAGCAGGACTGGGGCCAACGTCCTGACTTTC
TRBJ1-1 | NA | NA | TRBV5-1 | CASSLTGPGMNTEAFF | TGCGCCAGCAGCTTGACAGGGCCTGGGATGAACACTGAAGCTTTCTTT
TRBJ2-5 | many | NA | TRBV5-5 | CASSLNWHQETQYF | TGTGCCAGCAGCTTGAACTGGCACCAAGAGACCCAGTACTTC
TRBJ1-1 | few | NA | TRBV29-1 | CSSYLVQGTEAFF | TGCAGCTCCTACCTCGTACAGGGTACTGAAGCTTTCTTT
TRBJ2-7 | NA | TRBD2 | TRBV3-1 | CASSQTGLEYEQYF | TGTGCCAGCAGTCAAACGGGACTAGAATACGAGCAGTACTTC
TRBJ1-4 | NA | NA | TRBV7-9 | CASSSGGHGYEKLFF | TGTGCCAGCAGCTCAGGAGGCCATGGATACGAAAAACTGTTTTTT
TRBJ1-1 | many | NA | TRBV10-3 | CAISATNTEAFF | TGTGCCATCAGTGCGACGAACACTGAAGCTTTCTTT
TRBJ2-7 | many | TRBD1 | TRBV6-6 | CASSYTGTGIVGQYF | TGTGCCAGCAGCTACACCGGGACAGGAATTGTCGGGCAGTACTTC
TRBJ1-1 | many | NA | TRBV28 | CASSPTPAGQTEAFF | TGTGCCAGCAGCCCTACACCAGCCGGGCAAACTGAAGCTTTCTTT
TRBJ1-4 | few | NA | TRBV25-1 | CASSELGSGPEKLFF | TGTGCCAGCAGTGAATTGGGGTCAGGGCCCGAAAAACTGTTTTTT